This T cell receptor beta chain was retrieved from a study of cytomegalovirus exposure and HLA in healthy donors. The PCR contained 60 Vbeta and 13 Jbeta primers. Sequencing used immunoSEQ multiplex PCR; TCRdb keeps in-frame clones, though not all of them. Of tens of thousands of clones listed, around nine tenths are singletons. As regards this clone: The antigen remains unidentified.

General study findings and limits: Later, an analysis found that common viral pathogens appeared to be linked with several of the most significant clusters.

This clonotype originated in a woman between 18 and 30 years old in good health and CMV-seronegative. Material: PBMCs.

CDR3 coding DNA: TGTGCCTGGAGTGTCGGGGGCTCTGGGGCCAACGTCCTGACTTTC. Translated: CAWSVGGSGANVLTF. This sequence joins TRBV30 and TRBJ2-6; tentatively, D is TRBD2 (6 bases). The CDR3 spans 15 residues. V was clipped by 0 bases and J by 0 bases, with 6 bases between them. Germline loops: CDR1 GTSNPN, CDR2 SVGIG (reference sequence).